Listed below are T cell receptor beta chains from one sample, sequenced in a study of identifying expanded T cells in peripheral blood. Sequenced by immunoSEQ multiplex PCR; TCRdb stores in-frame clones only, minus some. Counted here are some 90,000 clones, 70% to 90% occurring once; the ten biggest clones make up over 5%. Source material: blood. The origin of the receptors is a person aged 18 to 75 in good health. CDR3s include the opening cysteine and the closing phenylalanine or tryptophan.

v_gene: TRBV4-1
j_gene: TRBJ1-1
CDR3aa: CASSHAPERAEAFF

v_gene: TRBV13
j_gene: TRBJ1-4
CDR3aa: CASKGGGTGGEKLFF

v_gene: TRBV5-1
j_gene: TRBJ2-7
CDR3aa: CASSLAASQEDEQYF

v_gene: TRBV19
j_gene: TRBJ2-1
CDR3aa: CASSIVDSGGNEQFF

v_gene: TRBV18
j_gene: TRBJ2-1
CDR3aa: CASSLGPSTLLDEQFF

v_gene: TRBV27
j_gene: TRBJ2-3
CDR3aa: CASSPRTERGTQYF

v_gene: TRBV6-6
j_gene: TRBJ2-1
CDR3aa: CASKEGTNEQFF

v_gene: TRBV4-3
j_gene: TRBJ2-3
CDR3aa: CASSQEGRRVQYF

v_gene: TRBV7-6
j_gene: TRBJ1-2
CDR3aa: CASSSDPGHRAGGYTF

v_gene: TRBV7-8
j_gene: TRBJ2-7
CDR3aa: CASSLGRSGTGVDEQYF

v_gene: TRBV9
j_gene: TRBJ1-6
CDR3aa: CASSPPGQGDNSPLHF

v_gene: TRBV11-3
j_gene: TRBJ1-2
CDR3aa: CASSARDSYGYTF

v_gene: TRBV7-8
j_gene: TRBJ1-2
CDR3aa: CASSFQGYGYTF

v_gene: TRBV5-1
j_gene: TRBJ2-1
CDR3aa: CASSLGYDYNEQFF

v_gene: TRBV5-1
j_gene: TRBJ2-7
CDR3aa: CASSYGTDESYEQYF

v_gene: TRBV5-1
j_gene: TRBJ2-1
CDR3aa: CASSPSNNEQFF

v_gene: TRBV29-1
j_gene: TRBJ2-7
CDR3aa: CSVANRGRRDGRYEQYF

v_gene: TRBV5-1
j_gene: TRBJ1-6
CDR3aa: CASKDTSPSSYNSPLHF

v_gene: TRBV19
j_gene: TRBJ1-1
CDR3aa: CASSQGNTEAFF

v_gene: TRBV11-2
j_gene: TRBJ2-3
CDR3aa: CASSLTGRLTDTQYF

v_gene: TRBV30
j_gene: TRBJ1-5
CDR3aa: CAWNRGLGQPQHF

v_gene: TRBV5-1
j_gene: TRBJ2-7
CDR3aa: CASSREVPYEQYF

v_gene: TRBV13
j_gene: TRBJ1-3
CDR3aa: CASRFSSSGNTIYF

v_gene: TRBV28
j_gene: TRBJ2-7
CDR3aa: CASSDFAGQYEQYF

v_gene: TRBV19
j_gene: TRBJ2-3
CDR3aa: CASARRGLSTDTQYF

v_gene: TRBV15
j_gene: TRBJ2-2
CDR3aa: CATSRDPQGGELFF

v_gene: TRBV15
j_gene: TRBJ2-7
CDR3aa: CATSRGGGSLRLQYF

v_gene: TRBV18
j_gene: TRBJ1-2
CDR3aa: CASSPTGDGYTF

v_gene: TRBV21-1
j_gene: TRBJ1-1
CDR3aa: CASSRPGQGDDTEAFF